Listed below are T cell receptor beta chains from one sample, sequenced in a study of cytomegalovirus exposure and HLA in healthy donors. Clones were sequenced by immunoSEQ multiplex PCR, and TCRdb holds only the in-frame ones, with some missing. The repertoire holds about 130,000 clones, with nearly 80% as singletons. The sample consisted of PBMCs. The receptors come from a male donor in good health and CMV-seronegative. Both conserved end residues are part of each CDR3. The D gene is left open where the match is weak. Clone size is stated in some rows and not others, as once, few, many or a class when expanded.

j_gene: TRBJ2-2
v_gene: TRBV14
abundance: -
d_gene: TRBD1
CDR3nt: TGTGCCAGCAGCCAAGTTGTAGGACAGGACGCCGGGGAGCTGTTTTTT
CDR3aa: CASSQVVGQDAGELFF

j_gene: TRBJ1-4
v_gene: TRBV19
abundance: few
d_gene: -
CDR3nt: TGTGCCAGTACCATAGGGGCAGGGTTAAGCACAGGAAAAGAAAAACTGTTTTTT
CDR3aa: CASTIGAGLSTGKEKLFF

j_gene: TRBJ1-6
v_gene: TRBV27
abundance: -
d_gene: TRBD1
CDR3nt: TGTGCCAGCAGTCCGCGGACAGGGGGAAATTCACCCCTCCACTTT
CDR3aa: CASSPRTGGNSPLHF

j_gene: TRBJ2-3
v_gene: TRBV4-3
abundance: -
d_gene: TRBD2
CDR3nt: TGCGCCAGCAGCCAAGATCGGGGGACTAGCTCCCCAGATACGCAGTATTTT
CDR3aa: CASSQDRGTSSPDTQYF

j_gene: TRBJ1-2
v_gene: TRBV7-9
abundance: -
d_gene: -
CDR3nt: TGTGCCAGCAGCTTTCCCGGGAACTATGGCTACACCTTC
CDR3aa: CASSFPGNYGYTF

j_gene: TRBJ2-7
v_gene: TRBV6-5
abundance: -
d_gene: TRBD2
CDR3nt: TGTGCCAGCAGAACGACTAGCGGGGCCTCCTACGAGCAGTACTTC
CDR3aa: CASRTTSGASYEQYF

j_gene: TRBJ2-1
v_gene: TRBV7-9
abundance: -
d_gene: -
CDR3nt: TGTGCCAGCAGTCCCAGGGAAGACGGGGGGCCCTCTAACGAGCAGTTCTTC
CDR3aa: CASSPREDGGPSNEQFF

j_gene: TRBJ2-4
v_gene: TRBV13
abundance: -
d_gene: -
CDR3nt: TGTGCCAGCAGCTTAGGCGCAGGGGTGGCCAAAAACATTCAGTACTTC
CDR3aa: CASSLGAGVAKNIQYF

j_gene: TRBJ1-6
v_gene: TRBV4-2
abundance: -
d_gene: -
CDR3nt: TGTGCCAGCAGCCAAGAAGGGGGATCGGGGTCACCCCTCCACTTT
CDR3aa: CASSQEGGSGSPLHF

j_gene: TRBJ2-3
v_gene: TRBV5-4
abundance: -
d_gene: TRBD2
CDR3nt: TGTGCCAGCAGCTTGGCACCGGGACTAGCGAAAAGAGATACGCAGTATTTT
CDR3aa: CASSLAPGLAKRDTQYF

j_gene: TRBJ2-1
v_gene: TRBV9
abundance: -
d_gene: -
CDR3nt: TGTGCCAGCAGCCCCCAGGCCAACTACAATGAGCAGTTCTTC
CDR3aa: CASSPQANYNEQFF

j_gene: TRBJ2-2
v_gene: TRBV7-6
abundance: -
d_gene: TRBD2
CDR3nt: TGTGCCAGCAGCCCAGGCGGGGGGACCAACACCGGGGAGCTGTTTTTT
CDR3aa: CASSPGGGTNTGELFF

j_gene: TRBJ2-5
v_gene: TRBV7-7
abundance: -
d_gene: -
CDR3nt: TGTGCTAGCAGCAAAACAACCCAAGAGACCCAGTACTTC
CDR3aa: CASSKTTQETQYF